A selection of T cell receptor beta chains follows, all from one sample in a study of blood T cell repertoires in COVID-19. The data were produced by immunoSEQ multiplex PCR, yet TCRdb's version contains in-frame clones alone and is incomplete. The sample carries 100,000 or so clones, 65% to 90% recorded once. Sequencing was done on a sample of peripheral blood. These receptors were taken from a man between 50 and 59 years old with acute or convalescent COVID-19. CDR3s include the opening cysteine and the closing phenylalanine or tryptophan. Each record gives: J gene, clone size, D gene, V gene, CDR3 DNA, CDR3 protein. The D gene is left open where the match is weak. Size values are once, few and many counts, or a class for expanded clones, and some rows have none.

J gene: TRBJ2-3
clone size: NA
D gene: NA
V gene: TRBV24-1
CDR3 DNA: TGTGCCACCAGTGATTTGCAGGACCAGGGGGGAGATACGCAGTATTTT
CDR3 protein: CATSDLQDQGGDTQYF

J gene: TRBJ2-3
clone size: NA
D gene: NA
V gene: TRBV6-1
CDR3 DNA: TGTGCCAGCAGTGACAGTTACAGCCGTAGCACAGATACGCAGTATTTT
CDR3 protein: CASSDSYSRSTDTQYF

J gene: TRBJ2-1
clone size: NA
D gene: TRBD2
V gene: TRBV2
CDR3 DNA: TGTGCCAGCAGTAGGACTAGCGGGGGGTACAATGAGCAGTTCTTC
CDR3 protein: CASSRTSGGYNEQFF

J gene: TRBJ1-5
clone size: NA
D gene: TRBD1
V gene: TRBV30
CDR3 DNA: TGTGCCTGGAGACCCATGGGACAGGGTAGCAATCAGCCCCAGCATTTT
CDR3 protein: CAWRPMGQGSNQPQHF

J gene: TRBJ2-3
clone size: once
D gene: TRBD1
V gene: TRBV4-1
CDR3 DNA: TGCGCCAGCAGCCTAACAGGGGGTAGGACAGATACGCAGTATTTT
CDR3 protein: CASSLTGGRTDTQYF

J gene: TRBJ2-1
clone size: NA
D gene: NA
V gene: TRBV6-5
CDR3 DNA: TGTGCCAGCAGTTACATGGGGGCAGGCAATGAGCAGTTCTTC
CDR3 protein: CASSYMGAGNEQFF

J gene: TRBJ2-2
clone size: NA
D gene: TRBD1
V gene: TRBV7-6
CDR3 DNA: TGTGCCAGCAGCTTAGCGGCAGGGGGCACCGGGGAGCTGTTTTTT
CDR3 protein: CASSLAAGGTGELFF

J gene: TRBJ1-1
clone size: NA
D gene: TRBD1
V gene: TRBV4-2
CDR3 DNA: TGTGCCAGCAGCCATACTGGACAGGGTCCTGAAGCTTTCTTT
CDR3 protein: CASSHTGQGPEAFF

J gene: TRBJ1-1
clone size: NA
D gene: NA
V gene: TRBV3-1/TRBV3-2
CDR3 DNA: TGTGCCAGCAGCCCCGACAGCCCTATCATGAACACTGAAGCTTTCTTT
CDR3 protein: CASSPDSPIMNTEAFF

J gene: TRBJ2-1
clone size: once
D gene: TRBD2
V gene: TRBV4-1
CDR3 DNA: TGCGCCAGCAGCCAACATTGGGAAAGACTAGCGAGCTCCTACAATGAGCAGTTCTTC
CDR3 protein: CASSQHWERLASSYNEQFF

J gene: TRBJ1-6
clone size: NA
D gene: NA
V gene: TRBV12-3/TRBV12-4
CDR3 DNA: TGTGCCAGCAGTGGAGGGGGGGCACCCCTCCACTTT
CDR3 protein: CASSGGGAPLHF

J gene: TRBJ1-5
clone size: NA
D gene: NA
V gene: TRBV28
CDR3 DNA: TGTGCCAGCAGTTTCTCCGGGACACGAAATCAGCCCCAGCATTTT
CDR3 protein: CASSFSGTRNQPQHF

J gene: TRBJ2-1
clone size: few
D gene: NA
V gene: TRBV7-3
CDR3 DNA: TGTGCCAGCAGCTTAAAGGGGCACACGCTGACATCCTACAATGAGCAGTTCTTC
CDR3 protein: CASSLKGHTLTSYNEQFF

J gene: TRBJ1-3
clone size: NA
D gene: NA
V gene: TRBV28
CDR3 DNA: TGTGCCAGCATCCCCCCCTACGGGGGGCCAGGAAACACCATATATTTT
CDR3 protein: CASIPPYGGPGNTIYF

J gene: TRBJ2-5
clone size: NA
D gene: TRBD2
V gene: TRBV5-6
CDR3 DNA: TGTGCCAGCAGCTTGACTAGCGTACAAGAGACCCAGTACTTC
CDR3 protein: CASSLTSVQETQYF

J gene: TRBJ2-5
clone size: NA
D gene: TRBD2
V gene: TRBV7-2
CDR3 DNA: TGTGCCAGCAGCCCGGGGTCTAGCGGGTCCCAAGAGACCCAGTACTTC
CDR3 protein: CASSPGSSGSQETQYF

J gene: TRBJ1-5
clone size: few
D gene: NA
V gene: TRBV7-6
CDR3 DNA: TGTGCCAGCAGCTTAGACAGAAGCAATCAGCCCCAGCATTTT
CDR3 protein: CASSLDRSNQPQHF

J gene: TRBJ1-2
clone size: NA
D gene: NA
V gene: TRBV25-1
CDR3 DNA: TGTGCCAGCAGTGAATATTTAGCTGTGGCGGGACATGGCTACACCTTC
CDR3 protein: CASSEYLAVAGHGYTF

J gene: TRBJ2-3
clone size: NA
D gene: NA
V gene: TRBV12-3/TRBV12-4
CDR3 DNA: TGTGCCAGCAGGAGTAGCACCGATACGCAGTATTTT
CDR3 protein: CASRSSTDTQYF

J gene: TRBJ1-1
clone size: once
D gene: NA
V gene: TRBV19
CDR3 DNA: TGTGCCACTGTATTGAACACTGAAGCTTTCTTT
CDR3 protein: CATVLNTEAFF

J gene: TRBJ2-3
clone size: NA
D gene: NA
V gene: TRBV10-1
CDR3 DNA: TGCGCCACCAAGAGATCTCCTAGCACAGATACGCAGTATTTT
CDR3 protein: CATKRSPSTDTQYF

J gene: TRBJ2-2
clone size: NA
D gene: TRBD2
V gene: TRBV28
CDR3 DNA: TGTGCCAGCAGACAACCGGGACTAGCGGGAGGGGGCACCGGGGAGCTGTTTTTT
CDR3 protein: CASRQPGLAGGGTGELFF

J gene: TRBJ2-3
clone size: NA
D gene: TRBD1
V gene: TRBV19
CDR3 DNA: TGTGCCACCCTAGGGGCAGGGGGCCGCACAGATACGCAGTATTTT
CDR3 protein: CATLGAGGRTDTQYF

J gene: TRBJ2-6
clone size: NA
D gene: TRBD2
V gene: TRBV9
CDR3 DNA: TGTGCCAGCAGCGTTACCGGACTAGCGGGGCCCGCTGGGGCCAACGTCCTGACTTTC
CDR3 protein: CASSVTGLAGPAGANVLTF

J gene: TRBJ2-1
clone size: NA
D gene: NA
V gene: TRBV5-4
CDR3 DNA: TGTGCCAGCAGCCCCTCTAGCGAGCCCTTCTACAATGAGCAGTTCTTC
CDR3 protein: CASSPSSEPFYNEQFF

J gene: TRBJ1-1
clone size: few
D gene: NA
V gene: TRBV6-5
CDR3 DNA: TGTGCCAGCAGTTACTCGAGGAGGAACACTGAAGCTTTCTTT
CDR3 protein: CASSYSRRNTEAFF

J gene: TRBJ2-7
clone size: few
D gene: TRBD2
V gene: TRBV19
CDR3 DNA: TGTGCCAGTAGTATCGCCGGGGGGGATTACGAGCAGTACTTC
CDR3 protein: CASSIAGGDYEQYF

J gene: TRBJ1-2
clone size: NA
D gene: NA
V gene: TRBV6-5
CDR3 DNA: TGTGCCAGCACCAGGAGCAGGGACTATGGCTACACCTTC
CDR3 protein: CASTRSRDYGYTF

J gene: TRBJ1-2
clone size: NA
D gene: TRBD1
V gene: TRBV18
CDR3 DNA: TGTGCCAGCTCACCACCTACGGGACAGATACGGACTGGCTACACCTTC
CDR3 protein: CASSPPTGQIRTGYTF

J gene: TRBJ2-5
clone size: NA
D gene: TRBD1
V gene: TRBV11-2
CDR3 DNA: TGTGCCAGCAGCCTCCAAGACAGGGAACCCCCAGAGACCCAGTACTTC
CDR3 protein: CASSLQDREPPETQYF

J gene: TRBJ1-5
clone size: NA
D gene: TRBD1
V gene: TRBV2
CDR3 DNA: TGTGCCAGCAGTGAGGTGGGACAGGGGATTAGAGGTCGAGTCAATCAGCCCCAGCATTTT
CDR3 protein: CASSEVGQGIRGRVNQPQHF

J gene: TRBJ2-5
clone size: NA
D gene: NA
V gene: TRBV15
CDR3 DNA: TGTGCCACCAGCAGAGAAGGGGGTAAAGAGACCCAGTACTTC
CDR3 protein: CATSREGGKETQYF

J gene: TRBJ2-1
clone size: NA
D gene: TRBD2
V gene: TRBV7-3
CDR3 DNA: TGTGCCAGCAGCTCCACGGGGGGGCCTGTTAATGAGCAGTTCTTC
CDR3 protein: CASSSTGGPVNEQFF

J gene: TRBJ2-2
clone size: few
D gene: TRBD1
V gene: TRBV30
CDR3 DNA: TGTGCCTGGAGGACAGGGGCCCTCACCGGGGAGCTGTTTTTT
CDR3 protein: CAWRTGALTGELFF

J gene: TRBJ1-5
clone size: NA
D gene: TRBD1
V gene: TRBV6-5
CDR3 DNA: TGTGCCAGCAGTTATACCACAGGGGACGGCAATCAGCCCCAGCATTTT
CDR3 protein: CASSYTTGDGNQPQHF

J gene: TRBJ2-7
clone size: NA
D gene: NA
V gene: TRBV6-1
CDR3 DNA: TGTGCCAGCAGTGAACTATATCCGGTGCGGAGTTACGAGCAGTACTTC
CDR3 protein: CASSELYPVRSYEQYF

J gene: TRBJ2-1
clone size: once
D gene: TRBD1
V gene: TRBV9
CDR3 DNA: TGTGCCAGCAGCACCTCGGACAGGGGGCCTTACAATGAGCAGTTCTTC
CDR3 protein: CASSTSDRGPYNEQFF

J gene: TRBJ2-7
clone size: NA
D gene: NA
V gene: TRBV2
CDR3 DNA: TGTGCCAGCAGTCAGGACTCCCGAACCTCCTACGAGCAGTACTTC
CDR3 protein: CASSQDSRTSYEQYF

J gene: TRBJ2-7
clone size: once
D gene: TRBD1
V gene: TRBV19
CDR3 DNA: TGTGCCAGTAGTTCATTCGGGACAGGGGCCTACGAGCAGTACTTC
CDR3 protein: CASSSFGTGAYEQYF

J gene: TRBJ2-5
clone size: NA
D gene: TRBD1
V gene: TRBV5-5
CDR3 DNA: TGTGCCAGCAGCCTAGGACAGGGGGCGCGGGAGACCCAGTACTTC
CDR3 protein: CASSLGQGARETQYF

J gene: TRBJ2-7
clone size: NA
D gene: TRBD1
V gene: TRBV5-4
CDR3 DNA: TGTGCCAGCAGCTTGTTAACAGGGGTCTACGAGCAGTACTTC
CDR3 protein: CASSLLTGVYEQYF

J gene: TRBJ1-4
clone size: NA
D gene: NA
V gene: TRBV4-1
CDR3 DNA: TGCGCCAGCAGCCAGTTAGCCCCTAGCGGAAAACTGTTTTTT
CDR3 protein: CASSQLAPSGKLFF

J gene: TRBJ2-3
clone size: few
D gene: TRBD2
V gene: TRBV19
CDR3 DNA: TGTGCCAGTAGTATCAGACGGGGGGGCACAGATACGCAGTATTTT
CDR3 protein: CASSIRRGGTDTQYF

J gene: TRBJ2-3
clone size: NA
D gene: NA
V gene: TRBV9
CDR3 DNA: TGTGCCAGCAGCGTATCAAGGGACACCGCTTCAGATACGCAGTATTTT
CDR3 protein: CASSVSRDTASDTQYF

J gene: TRBJ2-3
clone size: NA
D gene: NA
V gene: TRBV24-1
CDR3 DNA: TGTGCCACCAGTGACCCCGCTACAGCAGATACGCAGTATTTT
CDR3 protein: CATSDPATADTQYF

J gene: TRBJ2-5
clone size: NA
D gene: NA
V gene: TRBV5-1
CDR3 DNA: TGCGCCAGCAGCTTAGGGACTCCTCAAGAGACCCAGTACTTC
CDR3 protein: CASSLGTPQETQYF

J gene: TRBJ1-2
clone size: NA
D gene: TRBD1
V gene: TRBV18
CDR3 DNA: TGTGCCAGCTCACCGGGACAGGGAAACTATGGCTACACCTTC
CDR3 protein: CASSPGQGNYGYTF

J gene: TRBJ2-2
clone size: NA
D gene: NA
V gene: TRBV7-3
CDR3 DNA: TGTGCCAGCAGCTTAATCTTGGGGGAGCTGTTTTTT
CDR3 protein: CASSLILGELFF

J gene: TRBJ2-7
clone size: NA
D gene: TRBD2
V gene: TRBV9
CDR3 DNA: TGTGCCAGCAGCGAAGAGAGCGGGAGGGCAGAGTCCTACGAGCAGTACTTC
CDR3 protein: CASSEESGRAESYEQYF

J gene: TRBJ2-7
clone size: once
D gene: NA
V gene: TRBV5-1
CDR3 DNA: TGCGCCAGCAGCTTGGTGGCTAGCTCCTTGCTCTACGAGCAGTACTTC
CDR3 protein: CASSLVASSLLYEQYF

J gene: TRBJ1-5
clone size: NA
D gene: TRBD1
V gene: TRBV19
CDR3 DNA: TGTGCCAGTAGTATAGCAGGGGGCGGCAATCAGCCCCAGCATTTT
CDR3 protein: CASSIAGGGNQPQHF

J gene: TRBJ2-7
clone size: few
D gene: TRBD1
V gene: TRBV6-6
CDR3 DNA: TGTGCCAGCAGTTATGGACAGGTCTCCTACGAGCAGTACTTC
CDR3 protein: CASSYGQVSYEQYF

J gene: TRBJ1-6
clone size: few
D gene: TRBD1
V gene: TRBV19
CDR3 DNA: TGTGCCAGTAGGATGCCCGGGGACAGCTACTATAATTCACCCCTCCACTTT
CDR3 protein: CASRMPGDSYYNSPLHF

J gene: TRBJ1-2
clone size: NA
D gene: TRBD1
V gene: TRBV10-3
CDR3 DNA: TGTGCCATCAGTGAGTCTGGGGCAGGGGGCACCGTCGGCTACACCTTC
CDR3 protein: CAISESGAGGTVGYTF

J gene: TRBJ1-4
clone size: NA
D gene: NA
V gene: TRBV7-8
CDR3 DNA: TGTGCCAGCAGCTTACTGCGAACAGGGACGTATGAAAAACTGTTTTTT
CDR3 protein: CASSLLRTGTYEKLFF

J gene: TRBJ2-1
clone size: NA
D gene: NA
V gene: TRBV7-9
CDR3 DNA: TGTGCCAGCAGGAAGGGGGTTCTTCAAGGGTCGAACAATGAGCAGTTCTTC
CDR3 protein: CASRKGVLQGSNNEQFF

J gene: TRBJ1-1
clone size: NA
D gene: NA
V gene: TRBV12-3/TRBV12-4
CDR3 DNA: TGTGCCAGCAGTCTAGGGACAAGGGTCGCAGCTTTCTTT
CDR3 protein: CASSLGTRVAAFF